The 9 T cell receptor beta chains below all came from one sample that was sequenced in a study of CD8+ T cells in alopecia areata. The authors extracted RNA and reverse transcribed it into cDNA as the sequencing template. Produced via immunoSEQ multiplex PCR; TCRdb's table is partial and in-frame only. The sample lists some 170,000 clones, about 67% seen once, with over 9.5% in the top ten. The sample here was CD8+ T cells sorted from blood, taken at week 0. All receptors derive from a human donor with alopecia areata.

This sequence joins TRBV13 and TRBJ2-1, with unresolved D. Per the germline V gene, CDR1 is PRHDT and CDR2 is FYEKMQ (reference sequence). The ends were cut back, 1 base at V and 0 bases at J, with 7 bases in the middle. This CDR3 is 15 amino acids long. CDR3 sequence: CASSLAASSYNEQFF. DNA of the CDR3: TGTGCCAGCAGCTTAGCTGCGAGCTCCTACAATGAGCAGTTCTTC.

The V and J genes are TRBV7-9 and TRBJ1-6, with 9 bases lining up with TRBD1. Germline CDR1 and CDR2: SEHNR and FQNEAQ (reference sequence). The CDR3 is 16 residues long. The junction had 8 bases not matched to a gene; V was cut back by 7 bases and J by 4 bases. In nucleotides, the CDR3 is TGTGCCAGCACCAACCCGACAGGGGGGTATAATTCACCCCTCCACTTT. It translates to CASTNPTGGYNSPLHF.

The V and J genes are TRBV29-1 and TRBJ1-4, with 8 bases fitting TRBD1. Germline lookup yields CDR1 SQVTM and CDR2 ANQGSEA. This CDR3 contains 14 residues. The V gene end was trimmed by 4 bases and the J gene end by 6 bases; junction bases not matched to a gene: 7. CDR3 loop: CSVGGGQGDEKLFF. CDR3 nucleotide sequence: TGCAGCGTTGGGGGCGGACAGGGAGATGAAAAACTGTTTTTT.

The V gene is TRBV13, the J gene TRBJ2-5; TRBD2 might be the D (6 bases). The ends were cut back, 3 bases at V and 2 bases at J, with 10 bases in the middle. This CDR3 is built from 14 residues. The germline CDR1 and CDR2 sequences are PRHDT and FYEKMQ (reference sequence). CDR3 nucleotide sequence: TGTGCCAGCAGCTTCCGCGGGGAACAAGAGACCCAGTACTTC. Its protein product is CASSFRGEQETQYF.

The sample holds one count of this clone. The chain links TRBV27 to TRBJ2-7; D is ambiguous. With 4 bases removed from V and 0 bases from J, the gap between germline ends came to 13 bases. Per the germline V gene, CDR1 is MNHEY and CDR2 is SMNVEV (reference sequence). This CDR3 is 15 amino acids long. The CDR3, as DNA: TGTGCCAGCAGTTACCATCGTGCTAGCTCCTACGAGCAGTACTTC. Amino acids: CASSYHRASSYEQYF.

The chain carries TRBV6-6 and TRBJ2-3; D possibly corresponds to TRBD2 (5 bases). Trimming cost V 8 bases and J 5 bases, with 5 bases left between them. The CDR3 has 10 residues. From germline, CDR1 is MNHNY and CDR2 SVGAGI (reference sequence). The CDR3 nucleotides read TGTGCCAGCCGGGGAGATACGCAGTATTTT. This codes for CASRGDTQYF.

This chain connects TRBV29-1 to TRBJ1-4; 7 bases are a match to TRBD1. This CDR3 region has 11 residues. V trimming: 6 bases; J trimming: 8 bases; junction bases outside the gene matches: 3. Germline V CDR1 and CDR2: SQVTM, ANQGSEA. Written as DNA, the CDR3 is TGCAGCGTACAGGGGAGGGAAAAACTGTTTTTT. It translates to CSVQGREKLFF.

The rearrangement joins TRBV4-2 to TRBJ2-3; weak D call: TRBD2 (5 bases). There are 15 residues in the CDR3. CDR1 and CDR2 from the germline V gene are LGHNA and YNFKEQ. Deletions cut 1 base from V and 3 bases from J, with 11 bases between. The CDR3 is CASSQATGRTDTQYF. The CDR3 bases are TGTGCCAGCAGCCAAGCCACGGGGAGAACAGATACGCAGTATTTT.

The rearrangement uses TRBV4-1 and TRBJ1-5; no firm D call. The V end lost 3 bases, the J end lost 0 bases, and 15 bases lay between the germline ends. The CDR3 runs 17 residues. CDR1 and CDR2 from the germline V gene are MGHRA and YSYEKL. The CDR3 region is CASSQGLPPYSNQPQHF. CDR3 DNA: TGCGCCAGCAGCCAGGGCCTACCACCGTATAGCAATCAGCCCCAGCATTTT.